This is a list of T cell receptor beta chains from one sample in a study of shared clonotypes between healthy human individuals. Sequenced by immunoSEQ multiplex PCR; TCRdb stores in-frame clones only, minus some. The sample lists roughly 400,000 clones; 96% were seen once. The sequencing sample was made of memory CD8+ T cells sorted from blood. These receptors all stem from a young man in good health. Each CDR3 is given with its conserved first and last residue. D genes are given only for firm matches. Some rows mark clone size as missing; the rest say once, few, many or name a class of expanded clone.

d_call | clone_size | j_call | v_call | cdr3_aa | cdr3_nt
TRBD1 | NA | TRBJ1-4 | TRBV9 | CASSPRTGQNEKLFF | TGTGCCAGCAGCCCACGGACAGGGCAAAATGAAAAACTGTTTTTT
NA | NA | TRBJ2-5 | TRBV10-2 | CASSEYTADQETQYF | TGCGCCAGCAGTGAGTACACAGCTGACCAAGAGACCCAGTACTTC
TRBD2 | NA | TRBJ2-3 | TRBV7-9 | CASSLSGRSTDTQYF | TGTGCCAGCAGTCTTAGCGGGAGGAGCACAGATACGCAGTATTTT
TRBD1 | once | TRBJ1-1 | TRBV5-4 | CASSLKQGGGTEAFF | TGTGCCAGCAGCTTGAAACAGGGGGGAGGGACTGAAGCTTTCTTT
NA | NA | TRBJ2-1 | TRBV9 | CASSVRGQGSYNEQFF | TGTGCCAGCAGCGTTAGGGGTCAGGGTTCCTACAATGAGCAGTTCTTC
TRBD1 | NA | TRBJ2-5 | TRBV6-1 | CASKENRGRGETQYF | TGTGCCAGCAAAGAAAACAGGGGGCGCGGGGAGACCCAGTACTTC
TRBD2 | NA | TRBJ2-7 | TRBV7-9 | CASRSTSGRENTYEQYF | TGTGCCAGCAGATCGACTAGCGGGAGGGAGAATACCTACGAGCAGTACTTC
NA | NA | TRBJ1-2 | TRBV7-8 | CASSSYRAANYGYTF | TGTGCCAGCAGCTCGTACCGGGCCGCAAACTATGGCTACACCTTC
NA | NA | TRBJ2-7 | TRBV7-9 | CASSLGTTSLSYEQYF | TGTGCCAGCAGCTTAGGGACTACTAGCCTCTCCTACGAGCAGTACTTC
TRBD1 | NA | TRBJ1-6 | TRBV6-5 | CASRGDSGNSPLHF | TGTGCCAGCAGGGGGGACAGTGGTAATTCACCCCTCCACTTT
TRBD1 | NA | TRBJ2-7 | TRBV7-9 | CASGPRGLGYEQYF | TGTGCCAGCGGACCCAGGGGGCTCGGCTACGAGCAGTACTTC
TRBD1 | NA | TRBJ1-3 | TRBV7-9 | CASSLATGQGLNTIYF | TGTGCCAGCAGCTTAGCGACGGGACAGGGTTTAAACACCATATATTTT
TRBD1 | once | TRBJ2-3 | TRBV11-3 | CASSPRQGPSQADTQYF | TGTGCCAGCAGCCCTCGACAGGGGCCCTCTCAAGCAGATACGCAGTATTTT
NA | NA | TRBJ2-7 | TRBV10-3 | CAISEMGGGPQYEQYF | TGTGCCATCAGTGAGATGGGGGGAGGTCCTCAATACGAGCAGTACTTC
NA | NA | TRBJ2-5 | TRBV6-5 | CASKGPRGARETQYF | TGTGCCAGCAAGGGGCCCCGAGGCGCCCGGGAGACCCAGTACTTC
NA | NA | TRBJ2-6 | TRBV27 | CASSLSSGANVLTF | TGTGCCAGCAGCCTGAGCTCTGGGGCCAACGTCCTGACTTTC
TRBD1 | NA | TRBJ1-4 | TRBV5-1 | CARGQGIPTTNEKLFF | TGCGCCAGGGGACAGGGCATACCAACAACTAATGAAAAACTGTTTTTT
NA | NA | TRBJ2-4 | TRBV28 | CASSLSTVRDIQYF | TGTGCCAGCAGTTTATCGACAGTGCGGGACATTCAGTACTTC
NA | NA | TRBJ2-3 | TRBV2 | CASSVPSSTDTQYF | TGTGCCAGCAGCGTGCCTAGCAGCACAGATACGCAGTATTTT
TRBD2 | NA | TRBJ2-7 | TRBV30 | CAWSPLAEVYEQYF | TGTGCCTGGAGTCCCCTAGCGGAGGTTTACGAGCAGTACTTC
NA | once | TRBJ2-2 | TRBV5-6 | CASSPNYANTGELFF | TGTGCCAGCAGTCCGAACTACGCGAACACCGGGGAGCTGTTTTTT
NA | NA | TRBJ2-1 | TRBV7-8 | CASSAYNEQFF | TGTGCCAGCAGCGCTTACAATGAGCAGTTCTTC
TRBD2 | once | TRBJ2-5 | TRBV30 | CAWSVYGTRVKETQYF | TGTGCCTGGAGTGTTTACGGGACTAGGGTTAAAGAGACCCAGTACTTC
NA | NA | TRBJ2-2 | TRBV28 | CASSLLRDAGELFF | TGTGCCAGCAGTTTATTGCGGGACGCCGGGGAGCTGTTTTTT
NA | NA | TRBJ2-1 | TRBV25-1 | CASSDWTDNEQFF | TGTGCCAGCAGTGACTGGACAGACAATGAGCAGTTCTTC
NA | NA | TRBJ2-2 | TRBV18 | CASSRETPGTGELFF | TGTGCCAGCTCACGCGAGACACCTGGGACCGGGGAGCTGTTTTTT